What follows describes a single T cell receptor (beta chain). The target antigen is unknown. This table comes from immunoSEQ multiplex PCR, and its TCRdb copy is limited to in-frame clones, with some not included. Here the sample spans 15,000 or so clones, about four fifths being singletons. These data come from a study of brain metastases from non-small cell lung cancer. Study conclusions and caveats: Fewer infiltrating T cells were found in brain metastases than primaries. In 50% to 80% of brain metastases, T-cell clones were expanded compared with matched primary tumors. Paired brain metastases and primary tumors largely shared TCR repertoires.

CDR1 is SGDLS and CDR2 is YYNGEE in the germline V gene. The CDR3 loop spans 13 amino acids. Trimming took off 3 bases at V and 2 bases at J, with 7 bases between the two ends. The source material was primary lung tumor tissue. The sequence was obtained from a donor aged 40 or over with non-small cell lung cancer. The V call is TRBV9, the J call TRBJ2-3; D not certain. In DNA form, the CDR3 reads TGTGCCAGCAGCGCGGACCACACAGATACGCAGTATTTT. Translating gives CASSADHTDTQYF.